This T cell receptor (beta chain) was recovered during a study of T cells after yellow fever vaccination. Overall study context: Some fractions had low cell numbers, and these were prepared with SMART-Seq v4 Ultra Low Input. General study findings and limits: Contaminating bulk clonotypes could be abundant in FACS-sorted repertoires. Researchers report a weaker secondary response that nonetheless peaked faster, day 5 versus 15.

This clonotype was recorded many times. Its target is not known. By 5'RACE template switching, TCR cDNA was produced, with a universal primer site and UMIs added in the process. TCRdb processed the 5' RACE reads anew with MiXCR; each CDR3 protein has one entry. The table records 250,000 or so distinct CDR3 sequences, roughly 3.5% of them present only once. The starting material was PBMCs, obtained 15 days after the yellow fever booster vaccination. The source of this sequence is a man between 18 and 29 years old who received the YFV17D yellow fever vaccine.

The CDR3 DNA reads as TGCGCCAGCAGCTTGCGGCTAGCCCTGGGTACGCAGTATTTT. This sequence encodes CASSLRLALGTQYF. The rearrangement links TRBV5-1 to TRBJ2-3, with D perhaps TRBD2 (5 bases). Germline V gives CDR1 SGHRS, CDR2 YFSETQ. The CDR3 has 14 residues. The germline V and J ends were trimmed by 1 base and 8 bases, with 14 bases remaining between them.